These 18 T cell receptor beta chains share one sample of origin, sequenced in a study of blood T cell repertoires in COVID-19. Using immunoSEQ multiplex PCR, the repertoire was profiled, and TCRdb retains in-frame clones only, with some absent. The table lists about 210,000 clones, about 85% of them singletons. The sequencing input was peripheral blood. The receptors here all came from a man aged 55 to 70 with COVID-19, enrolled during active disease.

CDR3: CASTPGTDAYEQYF. The CDR3 DNA sequence: TGTGCCAGCACCCCCGGGACTGACGCCTACGAGCAGTACTTC. The chain is built from TRBV2 and TRBJ2-7; possibly TRBD2 for D (6 bases). The CDR3 totals 14 residues. Trimming left V 7 bases short and J 2 bases short, with 15 bases between. Germline CDR1 SNHLY, CDR2 FYNNEI.

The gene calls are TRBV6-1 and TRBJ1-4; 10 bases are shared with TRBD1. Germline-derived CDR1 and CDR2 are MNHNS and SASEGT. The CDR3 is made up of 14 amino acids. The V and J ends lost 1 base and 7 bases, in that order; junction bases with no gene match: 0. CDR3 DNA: TGTGCCAGCAGTGAAGGACAGGGGGCTGAAAAACTGTTTTTT. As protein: CASSEGQGAEKLFF.

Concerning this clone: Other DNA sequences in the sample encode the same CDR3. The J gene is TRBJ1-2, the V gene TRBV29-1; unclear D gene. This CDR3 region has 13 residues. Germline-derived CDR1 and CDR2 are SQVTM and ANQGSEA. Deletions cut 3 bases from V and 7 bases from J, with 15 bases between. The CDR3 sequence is CSVEDGIWSGYTF. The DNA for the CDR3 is TGCAGCGTTGAGGACGGGATCTGGAGTGGCTACACCTTC.

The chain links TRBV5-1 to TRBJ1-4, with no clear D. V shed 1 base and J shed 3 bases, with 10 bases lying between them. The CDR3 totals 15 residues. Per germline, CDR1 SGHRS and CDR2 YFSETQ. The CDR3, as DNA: TGCGCCAGCAGCTTGTCGGGTTGGGCTAATGAAAAACTGTTTTTT. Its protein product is CASSLSGWANEKLFF.

CDR3 bases: TGTGCCTGGGGTCCCCCCTGGGGGGTGTCGAGTGGCTACACCTTC. Protein sequence: CAWGPPWGVSSGYTF. The chain has TRBV30 and TRBJ1-2; D perhaps matches TRBD1 (5 bases). V lost 5 bases and J lost 7, with 23 bases in between. This CDR3 is 15 amino acids long. Germline-derived CDR1 and CDR2 are GTSNPN and SVGIG (reference sequence).

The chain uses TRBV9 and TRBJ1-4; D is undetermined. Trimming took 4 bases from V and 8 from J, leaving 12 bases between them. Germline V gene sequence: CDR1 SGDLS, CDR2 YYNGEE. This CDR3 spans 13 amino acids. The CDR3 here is CASSRRVGEKLFF. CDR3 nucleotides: TGTGCCAGCAGCAGGAGGGTTGGGGAAAAACTGTTTTTT.

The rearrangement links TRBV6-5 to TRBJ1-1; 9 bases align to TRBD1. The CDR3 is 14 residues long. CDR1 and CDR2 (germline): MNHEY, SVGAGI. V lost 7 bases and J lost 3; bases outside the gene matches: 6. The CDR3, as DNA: TGTGCCAGCACTATGGACAGGGGTGACACTGAAGCTTTCTTT. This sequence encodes CASTMDRGDTEAFF.

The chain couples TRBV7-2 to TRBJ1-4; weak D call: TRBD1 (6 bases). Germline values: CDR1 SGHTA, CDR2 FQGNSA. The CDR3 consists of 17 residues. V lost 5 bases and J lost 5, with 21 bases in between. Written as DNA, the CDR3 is TGTGCCAGCAGCCCAGCTGGGACAAGTCCTTTGAATGAAAAACTGTTTTTT. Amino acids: CASSPAGTSPLNEKLFF.

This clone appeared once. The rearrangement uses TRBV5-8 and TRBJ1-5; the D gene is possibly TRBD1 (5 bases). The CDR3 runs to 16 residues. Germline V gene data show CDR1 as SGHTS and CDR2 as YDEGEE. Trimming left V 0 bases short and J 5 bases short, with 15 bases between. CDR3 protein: CASSLASQGGDQPQHF. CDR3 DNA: TGTGCCAGCAGCTTGGCATCGCAGGGAGGGGATCAGCCCCAGCATTTT.

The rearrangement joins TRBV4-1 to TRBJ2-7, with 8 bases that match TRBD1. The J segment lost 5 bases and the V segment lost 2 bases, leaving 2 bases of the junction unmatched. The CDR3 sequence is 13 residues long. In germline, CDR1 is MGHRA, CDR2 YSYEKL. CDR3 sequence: CASSQQGADEQYF. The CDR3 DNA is TGCGCCAGCAGCCAACAGGGGGCAGACGAGCAGTACTTC.

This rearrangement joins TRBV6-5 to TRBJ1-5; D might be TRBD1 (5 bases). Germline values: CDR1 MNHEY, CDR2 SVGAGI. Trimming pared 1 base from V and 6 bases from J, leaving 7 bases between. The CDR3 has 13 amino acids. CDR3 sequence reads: CASSYLGGQPQHF. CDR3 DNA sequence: TGTGCCAGCAGTTACTTGGGGGGTCAGCCCCAGCATTTT.

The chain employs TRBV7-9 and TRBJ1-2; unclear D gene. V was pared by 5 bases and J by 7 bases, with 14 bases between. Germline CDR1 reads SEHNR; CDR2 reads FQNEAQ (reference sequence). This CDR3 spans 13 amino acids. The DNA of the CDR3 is TGTGCCAGCAGCCGTGACACGTTTGCTGGCTACACCTTC. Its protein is CASSRDTFAGYTF.

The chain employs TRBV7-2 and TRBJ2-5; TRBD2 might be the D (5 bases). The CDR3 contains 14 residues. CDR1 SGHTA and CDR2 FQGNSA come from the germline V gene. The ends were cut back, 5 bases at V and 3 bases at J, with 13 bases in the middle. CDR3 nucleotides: TGTGCCAGCAGCCACCGTTACGGGGAAGAGACCCAGTACTTC. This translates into CASSHRYGEETQYF.

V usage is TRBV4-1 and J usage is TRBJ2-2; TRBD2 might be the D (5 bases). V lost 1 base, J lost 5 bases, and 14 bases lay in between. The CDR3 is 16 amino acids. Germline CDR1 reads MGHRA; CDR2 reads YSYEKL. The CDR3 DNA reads TGCGCCAGCAGCCAAGCGGAGGTGGGGTTTACCGGGGAGCTGTTTTTT. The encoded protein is CASSQAEVGFTGELFF.

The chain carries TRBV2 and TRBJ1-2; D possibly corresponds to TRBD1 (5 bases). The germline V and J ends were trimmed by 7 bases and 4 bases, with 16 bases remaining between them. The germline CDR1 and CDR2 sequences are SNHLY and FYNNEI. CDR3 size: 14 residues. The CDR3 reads CASIEGREGYGYTF. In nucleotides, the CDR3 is TGTGCCAGCATCGAAGGCAGGGAGGGCTATGGCTACACCTTC.

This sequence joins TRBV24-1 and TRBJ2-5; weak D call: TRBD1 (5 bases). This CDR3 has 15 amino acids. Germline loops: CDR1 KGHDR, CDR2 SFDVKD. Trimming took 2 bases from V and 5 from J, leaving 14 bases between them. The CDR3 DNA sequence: TGTGCCACCAGTGATTCTAGGGGCAGGTGGGAGACCCAGTACTTC. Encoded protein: CATSDSRGRWETQYF.

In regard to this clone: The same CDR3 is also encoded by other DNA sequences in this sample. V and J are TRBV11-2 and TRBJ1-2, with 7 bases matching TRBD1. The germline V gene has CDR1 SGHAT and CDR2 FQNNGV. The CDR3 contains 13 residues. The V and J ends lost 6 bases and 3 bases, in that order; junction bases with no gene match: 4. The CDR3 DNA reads TGTGCCAGCAGTCCCGACAGGGACTATGGCTACACCTTC. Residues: CASSPDRDYGYTF.

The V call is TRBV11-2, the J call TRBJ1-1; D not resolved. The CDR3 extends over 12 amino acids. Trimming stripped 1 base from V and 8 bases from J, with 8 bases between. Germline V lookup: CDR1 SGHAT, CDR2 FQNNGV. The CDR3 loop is CASSLGGPEAFF. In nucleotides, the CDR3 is TGTGCCAGCAGCTTAGGCGGTCCCGAAGCTTTCTTT.